This T cell receptor beta chain appears in the sequencing data of a study of blood T cell repertoires in COVID-19 (dated by TCRdb to the early 2020s). Some background on the complete study: Samples covering the acute and convalescent phases of COVID-19 were provided by collaborators in the United States, Italy and Spain. The repertoires were released in a freely available public database intended as a resource for research on the immune response to SARS-CoV-2. Where HLA class I and class II types were available, the types were taken from metadata supplied by the sample provider, not from assay-based typing. The samples were drawn from two sources: the first 160 participants of the ongoing ImmuneRACE study, and 1,000 to 1,500 subjects contributed by 6 global collaborators. The material from the prospective study consisted of cDNA or gDNA derived from T cells, B-cell-depleted T cells, or PBMCs. Deeply sampled blood TCRbeta repertoires from subjects exposed to, actively infected with, or recovered from COVID-19 were included in the dataset. The sample metadata nearly always contained a de-identified subject ID, COVID-19 status, age in years and sex. Study-level results and caveats: The amount of clinical and demographic metadata varied by source and participant and was provided uncurated.

V is cut by 1 base and J by 7 bases, and the space between the germline ends is 14 bases. The germline V gene (reference sequence) gives CDR1 as LGHDT and CDR2 as YNNKEL. The CDR3, from cysteine to phenylalanine, totals 15 residues. The retained sequence is limited to the CDR3, 45 bases, with the frame set at the first base. TCRbeta CDR3 regions were amplified from genomic DNA using the immunoSEQ Assay, a bias-controlled multiplex PCR. The authors' analysis ran thus. The number of nucleated cells in each sample was estimated by amplification of reference gene primers within the assay. To quantify the absolute abundance of each unique TCRbeta CDR3 rearrangement, sequence reads were collapsed and filtered. For each sample, productive Simpson clonality was calculated by taking the square root of Simpson's diversity index across productive rearrangements. TCRdb carries this immuneACCESS record with in-frame sequences only. Its versions omit some clonotypes, under half of them owing to an unresolved V gene in the studies checked, with the rest unexplained. V, J and clone size derive from that table, while D and trimming were established from the DNA sequence. The sample records just under 40,000 clones, 79% of which are singletons. Of the sample, 23% is held by the ten largest clones.

Worth noting for this clone: This clone's antigen is unknown. Base qualities are not recorded, but no much larger clone differs from it by a single base.

Collaborating institutions collected whole blood in K2EDTA tubes following their own protocols. For TCRbeta analysis, collaborators shipped samples in one of three forms: frozen whole blood, isolated PBMCs, or DNA extracted from either of those sample types. Here the chain combines TRBV3-1 (or the pseudogene TRBV3-2) and TRBJ2-1; TRBD1 is perhaps the D gene, given 5 matching bases. The source of this sequence is a man aged 65 to 79 with acute or convalescent COVID-19. The sequenced material came from peripheral blood. The sequenced DNA is TGTGCCAGCAGCCAAGGGACGCACGCAGGGAATGAGCAGTTCTTC. Translation gives CASSQGTHAGNEQFF.